The present T cell receptor beta chain was sequenced within a study of T cell repertoires in cytomegalovirus infection. At the level of the study: CMV infection and matching HLA type were both indicated by public TCR beta signatures.

MiXCR, applied by TCRdb to the reads, yields one record per CDR3 protein. The top ten hold roughly 2.9% of the sample, which has 150,000 to 200,000 distinct CDR3 sequences, about 21% seen once. The CDR3 spans 14 residues. The germline V and J ends were trimmed by 4 bases and 5 bases, with 15 bases remaining between them. The germline CDR1 and CDR2 sequences are MDHEN and SYDVKM. The TCR was taken from a human donor in good health (CMV status not recorded). Some clones in this sample may be carry-over from other donors' samples. The chain recombines TRBV28 with TRBJ2-7; TRBD1 or TRBD2 may be the D gene (5 bases each). Sequencing was performed on PBMCs. This CDR3 is CASSSQGASHEQYF. Here the CDR3 DNA reads TGTGCCAGCAGTTCGCAGGGAGCATCCCACGAGCAGTACTTC. Based on the CDR3 plus reference TRBV28 and TRBJ2-7, the full variable domain is DVKVTQSSRYLVKRTGEKVFLECVQDMDHENMFWYRQDPGLGLRLIYFSYDVKMKEKGDIPEGYSVSREKKERFSLILESASTNQTSMYLCASSSQGASHEQYFGPGTRLTVT.